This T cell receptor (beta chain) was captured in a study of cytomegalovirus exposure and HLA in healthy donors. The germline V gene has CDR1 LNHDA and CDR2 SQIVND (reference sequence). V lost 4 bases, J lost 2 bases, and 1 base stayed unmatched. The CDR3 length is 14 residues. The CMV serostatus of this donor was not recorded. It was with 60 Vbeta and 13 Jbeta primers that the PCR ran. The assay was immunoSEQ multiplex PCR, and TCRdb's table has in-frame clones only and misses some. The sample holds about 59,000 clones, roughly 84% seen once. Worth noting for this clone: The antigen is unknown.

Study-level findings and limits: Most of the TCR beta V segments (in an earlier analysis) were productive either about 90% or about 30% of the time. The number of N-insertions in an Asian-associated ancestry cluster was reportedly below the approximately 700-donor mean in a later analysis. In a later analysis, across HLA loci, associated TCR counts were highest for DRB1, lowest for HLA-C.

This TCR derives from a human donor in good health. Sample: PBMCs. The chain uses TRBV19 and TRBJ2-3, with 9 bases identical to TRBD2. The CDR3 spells CASSRLADTDTQYF. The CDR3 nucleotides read TGTGCCAGTAGTAGACTAGCGGACACAGATACGCAGTATTTT.